The clone carrying this T cell receptor (beta chain) was seen at least ten times. Amplification of TCR beta CDR3 regions was performed using RNA transcripts as template. TCR CDR3 regions were first amplified by RT-PCR with HTBI primers. Each CDR3 protein is one row after TCRdb ran MiXCR on the multiplex PCR reads. The sample has around 250,000 distinct CDR3 sequences; about 24% are singletons. The data are from a study of T cells in Graves' hyperthyroidism and ophthalmopathy. Study-wide background: Peripheral blood sampling occurred at initial diagnosis, before any treatment.

The CDR3 covers 14 residues. J gave up 6 bases and V 5 bases, and 7 bases lay outside the gene matches. Germline V gene sequence: CDR1 SGHRS, CDR2 YFSETQ. Ophthalmopathy patients had moderate-to-severe active disease, CAS ≥3, NOSPECS ≥4, and disease duration under 3 months. Each diagnosis drew on symptoms, thyroxine, TRAb, thyroid ultrasound and orbital computed tomography findings. Over 9 ml of fresh peripheral blood supplied the PBMCs. The sequence derives from a woman aged 35 to 49 with Graves' ophthalmopathy. Sequencing input: blood. The chain carries TRBV5-1 and TRBJ2-2; 7 nucleotides match TRBD2. Written as DNA, the CDR3 is TGCGCCAGCAGTACGAGCGGGATGGCCGGGGAGCTGTTTTTT. As protein: CASSTSGMAGELFF.